This TCR beta chain was observed in a study of blood T cells in healthy people across ages. This CDR3 has 13 amino acids. The germline V gene encodes CDR1 PRHDT and CDR2 FYEKMQ (reference sequence). V lost 1 base and J lost 10, with 8 bases in between. Using a J-beta primer mix together with a sample-barcoded 5' primer, a second PCR was run for roughly 7 to 12 cycles. A 12-random-nucleotide template-switch adaptor tagged each cDNA molecule. Every individual sample yielded 2.5 million or more paired-end reads (each containing CDR3). MiXCR, run by TCRdb on the 5' RACE reads, gives a single entry per CDR3 protein. The table lists approximately 940,000 distinct CDR3 sequences, roughly 43% of them singletons.

The source material was blood. This clonotype originated in a man aged 25-45 years in good health. This chain connects TRBV13 to TRBJ1-6; possibly TRBD1 for D (5 bases). The DNA of the CDR3 is TGTGCCAGCAGCTTAGCTGGACAATCACCCCTCCACTTT. Translating it yields CASSLAGQSPLHF.